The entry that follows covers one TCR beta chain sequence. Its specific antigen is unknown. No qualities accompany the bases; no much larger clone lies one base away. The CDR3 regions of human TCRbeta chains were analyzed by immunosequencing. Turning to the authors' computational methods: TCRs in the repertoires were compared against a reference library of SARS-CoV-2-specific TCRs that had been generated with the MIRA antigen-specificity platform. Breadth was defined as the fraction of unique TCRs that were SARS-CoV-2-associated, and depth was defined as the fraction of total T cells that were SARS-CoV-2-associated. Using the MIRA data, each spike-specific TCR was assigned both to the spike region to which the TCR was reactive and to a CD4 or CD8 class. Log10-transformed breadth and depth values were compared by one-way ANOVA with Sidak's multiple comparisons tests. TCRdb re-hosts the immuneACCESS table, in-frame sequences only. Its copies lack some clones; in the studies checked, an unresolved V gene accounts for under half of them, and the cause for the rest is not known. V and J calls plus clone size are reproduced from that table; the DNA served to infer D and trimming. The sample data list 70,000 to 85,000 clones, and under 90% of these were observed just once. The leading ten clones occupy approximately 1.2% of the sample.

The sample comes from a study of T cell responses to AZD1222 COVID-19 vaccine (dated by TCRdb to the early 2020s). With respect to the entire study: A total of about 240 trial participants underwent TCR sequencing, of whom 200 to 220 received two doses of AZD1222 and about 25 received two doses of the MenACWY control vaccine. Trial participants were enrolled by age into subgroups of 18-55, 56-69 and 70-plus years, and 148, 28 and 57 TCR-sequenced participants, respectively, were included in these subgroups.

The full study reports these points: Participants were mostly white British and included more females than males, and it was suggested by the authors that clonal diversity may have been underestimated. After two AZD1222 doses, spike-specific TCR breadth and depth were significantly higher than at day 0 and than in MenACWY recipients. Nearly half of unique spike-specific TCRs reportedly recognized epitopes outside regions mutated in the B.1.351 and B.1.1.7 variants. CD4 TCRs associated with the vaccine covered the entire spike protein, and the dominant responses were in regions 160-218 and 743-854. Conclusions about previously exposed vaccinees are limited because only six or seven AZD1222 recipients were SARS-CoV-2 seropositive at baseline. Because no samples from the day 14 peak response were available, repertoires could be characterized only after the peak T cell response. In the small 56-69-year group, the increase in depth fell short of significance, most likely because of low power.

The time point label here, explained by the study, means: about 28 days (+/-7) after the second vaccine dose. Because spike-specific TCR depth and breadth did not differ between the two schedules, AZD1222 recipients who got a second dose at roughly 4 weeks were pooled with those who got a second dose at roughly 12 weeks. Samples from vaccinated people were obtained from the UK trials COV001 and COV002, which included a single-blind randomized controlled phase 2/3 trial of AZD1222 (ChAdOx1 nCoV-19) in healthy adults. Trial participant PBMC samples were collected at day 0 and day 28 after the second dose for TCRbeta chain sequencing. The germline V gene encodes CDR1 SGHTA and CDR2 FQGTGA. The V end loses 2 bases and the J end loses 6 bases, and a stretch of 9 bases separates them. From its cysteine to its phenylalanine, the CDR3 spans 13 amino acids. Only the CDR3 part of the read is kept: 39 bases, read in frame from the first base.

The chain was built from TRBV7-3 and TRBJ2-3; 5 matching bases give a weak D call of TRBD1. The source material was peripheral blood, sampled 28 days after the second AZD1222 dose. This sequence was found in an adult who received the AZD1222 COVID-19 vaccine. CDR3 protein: CASSLPQADTQYF. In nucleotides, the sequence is TGTGCCAGCAGCTTACCACAGGCGGATACGCAGTATTTT.